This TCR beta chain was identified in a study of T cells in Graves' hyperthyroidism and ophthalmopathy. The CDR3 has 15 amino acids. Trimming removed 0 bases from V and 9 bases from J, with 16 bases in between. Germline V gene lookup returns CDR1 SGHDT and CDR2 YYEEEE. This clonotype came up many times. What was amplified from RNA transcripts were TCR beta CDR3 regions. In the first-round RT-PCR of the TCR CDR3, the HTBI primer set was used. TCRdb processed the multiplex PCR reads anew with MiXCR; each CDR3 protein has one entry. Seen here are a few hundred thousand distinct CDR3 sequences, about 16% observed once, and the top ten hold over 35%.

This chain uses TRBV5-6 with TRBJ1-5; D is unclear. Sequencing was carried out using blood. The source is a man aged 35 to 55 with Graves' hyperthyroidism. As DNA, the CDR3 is TGTGCCAGCAGCTTGGAAGGCCTCCCGGGTCCGCCCCAGCATTTT. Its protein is CASSLEGLPGPPQHF.